The 16 T cell receptor beta chains below all came from one sample that was sequenced in a study of blood T cells in healthy people across ages. PCR was performed a second time for roughly 7 to 12 cycles using a sample-barcoded 5' primer and a J-beta primer mix. TCRdb ran MiXCR on the 5' RACE reads and lists one entry per CDR3 protein. The sample lists about 1,500,000 distinct CDR3 sequences, 35% to 45% occurring once. Sequencing input: blood. The receptors were sampled from a woman in her late teens or twenties in good health.

The chain joins TRBV24-1 to TRBJ2-7; D perhaps matches TRBD2 (6 bases). CDR3 size: 15 residues. Trimming took off 4 bases at V and 0 bases at J, with 12 bases between the two ends. Germline V lookup: CDR1 KGHDR, CDR2 SFDVKD. The DNA of the CDR3 is TGTGCCACCAGTGAACCTGGGGGGAGCTCCTACGAGCAGTACTTC. Translating gives CATSEPGGSSYEQYF.

To note about this clonotype: No conserved phenylalanine or tryptophan ends this CDR3, so it is likely a read error. The chain employs TRBV4-2 and TRBJ2-1, with 7 bases matching TRBD2. The J call may be in error: the DNA end matches TRBJ2-7 better. The CDR3 length is 15 residues. Germline V CDR1 and CDR2: LGHNA, YNFKEQ. Here the CDR3 reads CASKPASGPYNEQYL. CDR3 DNA sequence: TGTGCCAGCAAACCTGCTAGCGGACCCTACAATGAGCAGTACTTG.

This chain joins TRBV10-3 and TRBJ2-1; possible D gene TRBD1, 6 bases. The assigned J gene may be wrong: the sequence end matches TRBJ2-7 better. The CDR3 has 14 amino acids. Germline CDR1 and CDR2: ENHRY and SYGVKD. The CDR3 region is CAISESWGHNEQYF. CDR3 DNA sequence: TGTGCCATCAGTGAGTCGTGGGGGCACAATGAGCAGTACTTC.

The genes are TRBV5-1 and TRBJ1-2, with D possibly TRBD1 on 5 matching bases. The CDR3 covers 13 residues. V lost 5 bases to trimming and J lost 4 bases, with 12 bases between them. Germline V lookup: CDR1 SGHRS, CDR2 YFSETQ. This chain's CDR3 is CASRPEGFYGYTF. The CDR3 DNA follows: TGCGCCAGCAGGCCAGAGGGGTTCTATGGCTACACCTTC.

The gene calls are TRBV30 and TRBJ2-1, with unresolved D. CDR1 is GTSNPN, CDR2 SVGIG, per germline (reference sequence). The CDR3 is made up of 12 amino acids. V lost 3 bases to trimming and J lost 7 bases, with 10 bases between them. As DNA, the CDR3 is TGTGCCTGGAGCAGACCCGGGAATGAGCAGTTCTTC. Translation: CAWSRPGNEQFF.

This chain joins TRBV14 and TRBJ2-7, with D hard to call. The V gene lost 1 base and the J gene lost 6 bases, with 10 bases spanning the gap. Looked up from germline, CDR1 is SGHDN and CDR2 is FVKESK. The CDR3 runs 13 residues. CDR3 residues: CASSQVWGLEQYF. In DNA form, the CDR3 reads TGTGCCAGCAGCCAAGTTTGGGGTCTCGAGCAGTACTTC. Full variable domain (remainder filled in from reference TRBV14 and TRBJ2-7): EAGVTQFPSHSVIEKGQTVTLRCDPISGHDNLYWYRRVMGKEIKFLLHFVKESKQDESGMPNNRFLAERTGGTYSTLKVQPAELEDSGVYFCASSQVWGLEQYFGPGTRLTVT.

V usage is TRBV4-1 and J usage is TRBJ2-5; 7 nucleotides agree with TRBD2. V was pared by 0 bases and J by 2 bases, with 9 bases of the junction left unmatched. Per the germline V gene, CDR1 is MGHRA and CDR2 is YSYEKL. The CDR3 loop spans 17 amino acids. This CDR3 is CASSQDRSGTGQETQYF. CDR3 DNA: TGCGCCAGCAGCCAAGATAGGAGCGGGACGGGACAAGAGACCCAGTACTTC.

This chain links TRBV3-1 with TRBJ1-2; 7 bases line up with TRBD1. V gave up 7 bases and J gave up 3 bases; unmatched junction bases: 11. The length of the CDR3 is 15 residues. Germline V CDR1 and CDR2: LGHDT, YNNKEL (reference sequence). CDR3 coding DNA: TGTGCCAGCACCGAGACAGGGAAGGAGTACTATGGCTACACCTTC. It is translated as CASTETGKEYYGYTF.

This clonotype was counted only a few times. The chain employs TRBV5-5 and TRBJ2-1, with 8 bases lining up with TRBD2. V was pared by 4 bases and J by 3 bases, with 6 bases of the junction left unmatched. The CDR3 runs to 15 residues. The V gene's germline CDR1 is SGHKS and CDR2 YYEKEE (reference sequence). CDR3 nucleotide sequence: TGTGCCAGCAGCGTTAGCGGGGCAGTCTACAATGAGCAGTTCTTC. Its translation: CASSVSGAVYNEQFF.

This rearrangement joins TRBV7-9 to TRBJ1-2, with unresolved D. Germline loops: CDR1 SEHNR, CDR2 FQNEAQ (reference sequence). The CDR3 spans 14 residues. Trimming took 0 bases from V and 0 from J, leaving 5 bases between them. The CDR3 nucleotides read TGTGCCAGCAGCTTAGCGAGCCCTAACTATGGCTACACCTTC. Translation gives CASSLASPNYGYTF. Using reference TRBV7-9 and TRBJ1-2 for the parts outside the CDR3, the full variable domain is DTGVSQNPRHKITKRGQNVTFRCDPISEHNRLYWYRQTLGQGPEFLTYFQNEAQLEKSRLLSDRFSAERPKGSFSTLEIQRTEQGDSAMYLCASSLASPNYGYTFGSGTRLTVV.

This clonotype was found a few times. The chain joins TRBV2 to TRBJ1-2; weak D call: TRBD1 (6 bases). Germline lookup yields CDR1 SNHLY and CDR2 FYNNEI. The CDR3 has 15 amino acids. Trimming removed 2 bases at V and 4 bases at J, with 14 bases between. CDR3 nucleotide sequence: TGTGCCAGCAGTGAACTGGGGGGCGTCGGCTATGGCTACACCTTC. Translation gives CASSELGGVGYGYTF.

The V call is TRBV18, the J call TRBJ2-7, with 8 bases that match TRBD2. With the DNA end fitting TRBJ2-5 better, the J assignment may be wrong. The CDR3 totals 14 residues. CDR1 is KGHSH, CDR2 LQKENI, per germline. In DNA, the CDR3 is TGTGCCAGCTCACTAGTACTAGCGGAGGAGACCCAGTACTTC. Translating it yields CASSLVLAEETQYF.

This clonotype has more than one count but fewer than ten. This rearrangement joins TRBV28 to TRBJ2-6, with TRBD1 identical over 11 bases. V was pared by 4 bases and J by 3 bases, with 8 bases of the junction left unmatched. Germline loops: CDR1 MDHEN, CDR2 SYDVKM. There are 18 residues in the CDR3. Here the CDR3 reads CASSSTGQGVDGANVLTF. The CDR3 DNA follows: TGTGCCAGCAGTTCAACGGGACAGGGGGTAGATGGGGCCAACGTCCTGACTTTC.

CDR3: CASSSTGTPRETQYF. The CDR3 DNA is TGTGCCAGCAGTTCGACTGGGACTCCCAGGGAGACCCAGTACTTC. The rearrangement links TRBV6-2 or TRBV6-3 to TRBJ2-5, with D perhaps matching TRBD2 (6 bases). The CDR3 contains 15 residues. The V end was cut by 4 bases, the J end by 5 bases, with 17 bases between. Germline V CDR1 and CDR2: MNHEY, SVGEGT.

The V call is TRBV5-1, the J call TRBJ2-1; maybe TRBD2 (6 bases). The germline V and J ends were trimmed by 4 bases and 6 bases, with 20 bases remaining between them. CDR1 is SGHRS and CDR2 is YFSETQ in the germline V gene. The CDR3 spans 16 residues. The CDR3 DNA reads as TGCGCCAGCAGCCCGACGAATAGCGGTCGAGGCAATGAGCAGTTCTTC. This sequence encodes CASSPTNSGRGNEQFF. Based on the CDR3 plus reference TRBV5-1 and TRBJ2-1, the full variable domain is KAGVTQTPRYLIKTRGQQVTLSCSPISGHRSVSWYQQTPGQGLQFLFEYFSETQRNKGNFPGRFSGRQFSNSRSEMNVSTLELGDSALYLCASSPTNSGRGNEQFFGPGTRLTVL.

The CDR3 DNA sequence: TGTGCCAGCATGGGGACCGGGACCCAGGGATATGGCTACACCTTC. Its protein is CASMGTGTQGYGYTF. This chain connects TRBV25-1 to TRBJ1-2; D is perhaps TRBD1 (5 bases). Germline CDR1 MGHDK, CDR2 SYGVNS. Trimming shortened V by 7 bases and J by 5 bases, and 20 bases separated the two germline ends. The CDR3 spans 15 residues.